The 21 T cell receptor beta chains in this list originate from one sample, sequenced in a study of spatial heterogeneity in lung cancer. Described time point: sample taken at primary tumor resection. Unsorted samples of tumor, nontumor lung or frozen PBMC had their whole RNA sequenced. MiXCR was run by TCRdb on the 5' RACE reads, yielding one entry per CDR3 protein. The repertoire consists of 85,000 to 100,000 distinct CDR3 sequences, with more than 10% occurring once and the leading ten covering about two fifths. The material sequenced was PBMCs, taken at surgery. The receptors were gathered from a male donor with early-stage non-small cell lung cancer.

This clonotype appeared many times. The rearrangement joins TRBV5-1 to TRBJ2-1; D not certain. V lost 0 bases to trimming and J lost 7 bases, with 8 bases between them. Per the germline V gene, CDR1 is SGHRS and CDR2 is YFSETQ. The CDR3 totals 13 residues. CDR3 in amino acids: CASSLGPGNEQFF. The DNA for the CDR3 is TGCGCCAGCAGCTTGGGGCCCGGTAATGAGCAGTTCTTC.

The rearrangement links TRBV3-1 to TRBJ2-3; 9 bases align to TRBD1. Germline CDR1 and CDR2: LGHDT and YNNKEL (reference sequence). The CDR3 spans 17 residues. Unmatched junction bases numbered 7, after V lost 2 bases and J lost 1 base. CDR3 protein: CASSQPYTGGGTDTQYF. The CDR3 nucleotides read TGTGCCAGCAGCCAACCATATACAGGGGGCGGCACAGATACGCAGTATTTT.

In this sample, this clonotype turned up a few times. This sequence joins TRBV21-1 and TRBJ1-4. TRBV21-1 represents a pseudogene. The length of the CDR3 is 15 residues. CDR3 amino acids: CAIRPTTSTNEKLFF. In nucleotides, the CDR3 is TGTGCCATCAGACCCACTACGTCGACTAATGAAAAACTGTTTTTT.

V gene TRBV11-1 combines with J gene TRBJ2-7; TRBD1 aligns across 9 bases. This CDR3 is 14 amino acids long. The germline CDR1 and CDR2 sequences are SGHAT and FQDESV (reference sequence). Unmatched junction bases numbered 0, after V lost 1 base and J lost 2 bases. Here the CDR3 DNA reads TGTGCCAGCAGCTTAGGGACAGGGGCCTACGAGCAGTACTTC. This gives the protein CASSLGTGAYEQYF.

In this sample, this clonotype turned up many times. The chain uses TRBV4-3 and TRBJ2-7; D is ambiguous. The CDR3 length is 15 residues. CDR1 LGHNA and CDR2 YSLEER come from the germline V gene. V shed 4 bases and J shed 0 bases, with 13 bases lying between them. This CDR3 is CASSLLVGYSYEQYF. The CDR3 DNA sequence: TGCGCCAGCAGCCTCCTTGTAGGGTACTCCTACGAGCAGTACTTC.

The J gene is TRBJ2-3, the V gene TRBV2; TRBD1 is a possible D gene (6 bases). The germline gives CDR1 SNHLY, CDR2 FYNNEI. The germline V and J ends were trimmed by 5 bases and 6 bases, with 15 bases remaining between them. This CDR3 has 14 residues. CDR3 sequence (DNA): TGTGCCAGCAGTTTGGGCAGGGGCTCGGATACGCAGTATTTT. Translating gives CASSLGRGSDTQYF.

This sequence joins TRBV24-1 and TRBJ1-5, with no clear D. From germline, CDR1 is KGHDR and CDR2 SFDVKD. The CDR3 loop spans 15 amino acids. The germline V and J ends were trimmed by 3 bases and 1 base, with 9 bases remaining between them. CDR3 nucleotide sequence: TGTGCCACCAGTGATCCCACAATAAGCAATCAGCCCCAGCATTTT. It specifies CATSDPTISNQPQHF.

CDR3 coding DNA: TGCAGCGTTGAGATTAGCCGGGGAGGTGAGCAGTTCTTC. As protein: CSVEISRGGEQFF. This rearrangement joins TRBV29-1 to TRBJ2-1, with a possible D match to TRBD2 (6 bases). Germline assignment: CDR1 SQVTM and CDR2 ANQGSEA. Trimming removed 3 bases at V and 9 bases at J, with 15 bases between. The CDR3 length is 13 residues.

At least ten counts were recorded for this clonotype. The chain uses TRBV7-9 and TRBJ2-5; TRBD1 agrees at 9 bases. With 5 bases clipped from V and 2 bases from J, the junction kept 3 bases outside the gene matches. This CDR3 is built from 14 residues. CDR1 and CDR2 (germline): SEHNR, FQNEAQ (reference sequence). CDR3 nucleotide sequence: TGTGCCAGCAGCCGCGGACAGGGGCAAGAGACCCAGTACTTC. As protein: CASSRGQGQETQYF.

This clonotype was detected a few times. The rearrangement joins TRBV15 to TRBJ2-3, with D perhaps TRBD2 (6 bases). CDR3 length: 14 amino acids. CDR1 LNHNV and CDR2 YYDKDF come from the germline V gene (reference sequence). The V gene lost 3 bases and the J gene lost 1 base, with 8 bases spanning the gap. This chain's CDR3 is CATSRGGGTDTQYF. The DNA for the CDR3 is TGTGCCACCAGCAGGGGCGGGGGCACAGATACGCAGTATTTT.

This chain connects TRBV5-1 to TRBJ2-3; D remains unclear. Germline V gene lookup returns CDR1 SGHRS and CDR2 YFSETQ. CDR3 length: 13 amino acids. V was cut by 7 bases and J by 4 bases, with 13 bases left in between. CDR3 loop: CASQEGFADTQYF. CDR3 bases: TGCGCCAGCCAGGAAGGGTTTGCAGATACGCAGTATTTT.

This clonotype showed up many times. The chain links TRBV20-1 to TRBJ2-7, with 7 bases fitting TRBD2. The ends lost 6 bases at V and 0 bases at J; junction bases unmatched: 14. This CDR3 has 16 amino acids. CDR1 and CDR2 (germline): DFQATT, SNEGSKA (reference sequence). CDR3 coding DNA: TGCAGTGCACAGAGTCCGGGGGGAACTCGCTCCTACGAGCAGTACTTC. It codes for CSAQSPGGTRSYEQYF.

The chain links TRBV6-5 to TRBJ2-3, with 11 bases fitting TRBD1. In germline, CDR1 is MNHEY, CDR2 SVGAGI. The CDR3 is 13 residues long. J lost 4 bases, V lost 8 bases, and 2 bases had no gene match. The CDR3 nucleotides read TGTGCCAGCGGGGACAGGGGGTCAGATACGCAGTATTTT. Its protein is CASGDRGSDTQYF.

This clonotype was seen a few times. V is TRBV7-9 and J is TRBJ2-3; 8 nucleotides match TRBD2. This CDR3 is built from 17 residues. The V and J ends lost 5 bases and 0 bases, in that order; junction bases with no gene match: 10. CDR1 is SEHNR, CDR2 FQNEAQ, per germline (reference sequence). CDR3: CASSRPERGPSTDTQYF. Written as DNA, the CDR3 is TGTGCCAGCAGCCGACCTGAGCGGGGGCCCAGCACAGATACGCAGTATTTT.

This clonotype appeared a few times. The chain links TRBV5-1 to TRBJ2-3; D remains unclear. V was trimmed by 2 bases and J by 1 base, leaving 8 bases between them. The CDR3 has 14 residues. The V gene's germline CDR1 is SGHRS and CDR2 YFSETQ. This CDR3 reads CASSLLRGTDTQYF. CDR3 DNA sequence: TGCGCCAGCAGCTTACTCCGGGGCACAGATACGCAGTATTTT. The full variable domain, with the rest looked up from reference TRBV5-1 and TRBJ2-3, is KAGVTQTPRYLIKTRGQQVTLSCSPISGHRSVSWYQQTPGQGLQFLFEYFSETQRNKGNFPGRFSGRQFSNSRSEMNVSTLELGDSALYLCASSLLRGTDTQYFGPGTRLTVL.

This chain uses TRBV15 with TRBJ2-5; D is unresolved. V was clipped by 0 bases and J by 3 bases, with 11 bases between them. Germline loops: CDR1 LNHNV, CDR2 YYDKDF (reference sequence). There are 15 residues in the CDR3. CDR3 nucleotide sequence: TGTGCCACCAGCAGAGATTCATTGCCGAAAGAGACCCAGTACTTC. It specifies CATSRDSLPKETQYF.

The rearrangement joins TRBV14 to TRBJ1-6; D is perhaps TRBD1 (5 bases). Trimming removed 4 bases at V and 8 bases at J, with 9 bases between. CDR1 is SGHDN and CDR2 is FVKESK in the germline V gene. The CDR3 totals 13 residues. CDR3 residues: CASSPQGYSPLHF. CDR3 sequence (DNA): TGTGCCAGCAGCCCCCAGGGTTATTCACCCCTCCACTTT.

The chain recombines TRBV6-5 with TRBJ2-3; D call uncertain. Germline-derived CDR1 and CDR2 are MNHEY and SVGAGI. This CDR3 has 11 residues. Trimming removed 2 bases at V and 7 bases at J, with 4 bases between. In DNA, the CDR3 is TGTGCCAGCAGTTACCACAATACGCAGTATTTT. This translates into CASSYHNTQYF.

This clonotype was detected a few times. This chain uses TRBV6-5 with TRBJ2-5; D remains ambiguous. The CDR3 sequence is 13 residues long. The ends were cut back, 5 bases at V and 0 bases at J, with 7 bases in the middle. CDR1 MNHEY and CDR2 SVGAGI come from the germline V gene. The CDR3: CASSPINQETQYF. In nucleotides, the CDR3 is TGTGCCAGCAGTCCAATAAACCAAGAGACCCAGTACTTC.

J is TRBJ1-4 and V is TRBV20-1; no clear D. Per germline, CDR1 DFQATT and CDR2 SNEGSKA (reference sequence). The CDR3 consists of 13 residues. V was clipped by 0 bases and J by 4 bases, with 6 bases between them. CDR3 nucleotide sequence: TGCAGTGCTAGAGACGGGGTTAATGAAAAACTGTTTTTT. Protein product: CSARDGVNEKLFF.

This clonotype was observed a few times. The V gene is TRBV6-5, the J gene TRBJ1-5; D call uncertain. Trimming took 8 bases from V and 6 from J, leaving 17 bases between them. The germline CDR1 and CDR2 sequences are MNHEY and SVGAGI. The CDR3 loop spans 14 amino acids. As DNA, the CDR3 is TGTGCCAGCGGACCCGGGGAATTAGGTCAGCCCCAGCATTTT. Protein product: CASGPGELGQPQHF.